These 18 T cell receptor beta chains were all obtained from the same sample, sequenced in a study of blood T cells in healthy people across ages. Using a J-beta primer mix together with a sample-barcoded 5' primer, a second PCR was run for roughly 6 to 11 cycles. Using its own MiXCR run on the 5' RACE reads, TCRdb lists one record per CDR3 protein. This sample carries 750,000 to 950,000 distinct CDR3 sequences, almost 30% of them seen once, and the ten largest clones take roughly 10%. The data also belong to a second study, concerning T cells of mothers and their children.

Sequencing used blood. Receptors were obtained from a woman aged 40 to 55 in good health.

This clonotype came up many times. The V gene is TRBV20-1, the J gene TRBJ2-1, with a possible D match to TRBD1 (5 bases). The CDR3 spans 14 residues. The V gene lost 3 bases and the J gene lost 6 bases, with 15 bases spanning the gap. CDR1 and CDR2 (germline): DFQATT, SNEGSKA (reference sequence). CDR3 nucleotides: TGCAGTGCTAGTAATCCGATAGGGGCCAATGAGCAGTTCTTC. This translates into CSASNPIGANEQFF.

The table lists this clonotype with many counts. V is TRBV5-6 and J is TRBJ2-3; 10 bases align to TRBD1. Trimming at V came to 3 bases and at J to 2 bases, leaving 6 bases not matched to a gene. CDR3 size: 16 residues. Germline loops: CDR1 SGHDT, CDR2 YYEEEE. The CDR3 DNA follows: TGTGCCAGCAGCTCCCTTGGGACAGGGGCCACAGATACGCAGTATTTT. It specifies CASSSLGTGATDTQYF.

The chain employs TRBV20-1 and TRBJ2-1; the D gene could be TRBD1 or TRBD2 (5 bases each). The CDR3 totals 15 residues. Germline loops: CDR1 DFQATT, CDR2 SNEGSKA (reference sequence). The V end was cut by 6 bases, the J end by 3 bases, with 18 bases between. The CDR3 DNA follows: TGCAGTGCGACAGCCGACAGTGGGAGCTACAATGAGCAGTTCTTC. This gives the protein CSATADSGSYNEQFF.

This clonotype appeared a few times. The chain employs TRBV4-1 and TRBJ2-1; D possibly corresponds to TRBD2 (5 bases). CDR1 and CDR2 from the germline V gene are MGHRA and YSYEKL. V lost 0 bases and J lost 9, with 9 bases in between. The CDR3 is 13 residues long. The CDR3 loop is CASSQERRIEQFF. CDR3 bases: TGCGCCAGCAGCCAAGAAAGGAGGATTGAGCAGTTCTTC.

V gene TRBV3-1 combines with J gene TRBJ2-3, with TRBD1 matching over 9 bases. CDR3 length: 14 residues. Per germline, CDR1 LGHDT and CDR2 YNNKEL (reference sequence). J gave up 4 bases and V 4 bases, and 3 bases lay outside the gene matches. CDR3 amino acids: CASSRRQGADTQYF. The CDR3 DNA follows: TGTGCCAGCAGCCGCAGACAGGGGGCAGATACGCAGTATTTT.

This clonotype has only a few counts. A read error may explain this, as a much larger clone is one base away. The V and J genes are TRBV3-1 and TRBJ2-7; a possible D gene is TRBD2 (5 bases). The CDR3 extends over 13 amino acids. V dropped 1 base and J dropped 7 bases, with 11 bases sitting between them. The V gene's germline CDR1 is LGHDT and CDR2 YNNKEL (reference sequence). Here the CDR3 reads CASSQAEGGEQYF. DNA for the CDR3: TGTGCCAGCAGCCAAGCGGAAGGAGGTGAGCAGTACTTC.

The chain links TRBV28 to TRBJ1-5; no clear D gene. Germline CDR1 reads MDHEN; CDR2 reads SYDVKM. The CDR3 spans 15 residues. V gave up 6 bases and J gave up 2 bases, with 14 bases separating them. The CDR3 sequence is CASRPGGGGNQPQHF. The CDR3 DNA reads as TGTGCCAGCAGACCCGGAGGAGGTGGCAATCAGCCCCAGCATTTT.

A remark on this clonotype: The junction differs from germline at one of its ends, possibly a read error. The chain is built from TRBV7-3 and TRBJ2-5; 11 positions match TRBD1. Germline lookup yields CDR1 SGHTA and CDR2 FQGTGA. This CDR3 is 14 amino acids long. This CDR3 is CAGSPGTGGETQYF. The CDR3 DNA reads as TGTGCCGGCAGCCCGGGGACAGGGGGTGAGACCCAGTACTTC.

This clonotype has more than one count but fewer than ten. This sequence joins TRBV20-1 and TRBJ2-7; possibly TRBD2 for D (5 bases). The germline CDR1 and CDR2 sequences are DFQATT and SNEGSKA (reference sequence). Trimming shortened V by 1 base and J by 2 bases, and 15 bases separated the two germline ends. The CDR3 is 15 residues long. CDR3 region: CSARGASGLPYEQYF. The CDR3 DNA is TGCAGTGCTAGAGGAGCCAGCGGCCTCCCCTACGAGCAGTACTTC.

Concerning this clonotype itself: A junction boundary mismatches the germline segment, possibly from a read error. The rearrangement uses TRBV27 and TRBJ2-7; a possible D gene is TRBD2 (6 bases). The CDR3 is 14 amino acids. Germline CDR1 is MNHEY and CDR2 is SMNVEV (reference sequence). CDR3 amino acids: CAGSLSSKPGLQYF. The CDR3 DNA sequence: TGTGCCGGCAGTTTATCTTCGAAGCCGGGACTGCAGTACTTC.

This clonotype was seen a few times. The chain couples TRBV7-9 to TRBJ2-5, with D unresolved. Germline assignment: CDR1 SEHNR and CDR2 FQNEAQ (reference sequence). This CDR3 is built from 18 residues. V was trimmed by 2 bases and J by 2 bases, leaving 21 bases between them. CDR3 DNA sequence: TGTGCCAGCAGCTTACCCACTCTTAAGGTTGAGGAACAAGAGACCCAGTACTTC. It yields the protein CASSLPTLKVEEQETQYF.

This clonotype was found many times. J is TRBJ2-1 and V is TRBV20-1; no reliable D call. Germline V CDR1 and CDR2: DFQATT, SNEGSKA (reference sequence). Trimming took 5 bases from V and 5 from J, leaving 13 bases between them. The CDR3 extends over 13 amino acids. The CDR3 region is CSALDPRHNEQFF. As DNA, the CDR3 is TGCAGTGCTCTTGACCCGCGACACAATGAGCAGTTCTTC.

This clonotype was seen more than once but under ten times. This sequence joins TRBV7-8 and TRBJ2-7, with D maybe TRBD2 (5 bases). The V gene's germline CDR1 is SGHVS and CDR2 FQNEAQ. CDR3 length equals 13 residues. Between the trimmed V and J ends, which lost 1 base and 7 bases, there was a span of 11 bases. This CDR3 reads CASSLVYPGEQYF. The DNA for the CDR3 is TGTGCCAGCAGCTTAGTATACCCGGGGGAGCAGTACTTC.

J is TRBJ2-3 and V is TRBV7-9; the D gene is possibly TRBD1 (6 bases). The CDR3 is made up of 17 amino acids. In germline, CDR1 is SEHNR, CDR2 FQNEAQ (reference sequence). The V end was cut by 5 bases, the J end by 1 base, with 19 bases between. DNA for the CDR3: TGTGCCAGCAGCCCGCGGACAGACCCAGTCGGCACAGATACGCAGTATTTT. Protein sequence: CASSPRTDPVGTDTQYF.

The chain couples TRBV14 to TRBJ1-1; D not certain. CDR3 size: 14 residues. V was clipped by 4 bases and J by 4 bases, with 13 bases between them. The germline V gene has CDR1 SGHDN and CDR2 FVKESK. CDR3 residues: CASSPDWGSTEAFF. The CDR3 region has the DNA TGTGCCAGCAGCCCGGACTGGGGTAGCACTGAAGCTTTCTTT.

CDR3 DNA sequence: TGTGCCAGCTCAATCGGGACAGCCAGCACAGATACGCAGTATTTT. As protein: CASSIGTASTDTQYF. The V gene is TRBV18, the J gene TRBJ2-3; the match to TRBD1 covers 7 bases. Germline lookup yields CDR1 KGHSH and CDR2 LQKENI. With V trimmed by 5 bases and J by 0 bases, 5 bases remained unmatched. The CDR3 has 15 residues.

Regarding this clonotype: A clone one base away is much larger, so this may be a read error. This chain uses TRBV4-1 with TRBJ2-7, with TRBD2 matching over 9 bases. Germline V gene sequence: CDR1 MGHRA, CDR2 YSYEKL. The ends lost 5 bases at V and 6 bases at J; junction bases unmatched: 14. CDR3 size: 16 residues. The CDR3 nucleotides read TGCGCCAGCAGCTCTATACGGCGGGGGGGAATCCGCGAGCAGTACTTC. This sequence encodes CASSSIRRGGIREQYF.

The chain has TRBV20-1 and TRBJ2-5; TRBD1 matches 10 bases. Per the germline V gene, CDR1 is DFQATT and CDR2 is SNEGSKA (reference sequence). After removal of 6 bases from V and 3 bases from J, the junction contained 10 bases not matched to a gene. The CDR3 covers 15 residues. In DNA, the CDR3 is TGCAGTGCCTTTCGAGCCGGGACAGGGGAAGAGACCCAGTACTTC. Amino acid sequence: CSAFRAGTGEETQYF.